This paragraph reports one T cell receptor (beta chain). Its specificity is unknown. This specimen comes from a study of T cells in Graves' hyperthyroidism and ophthalmopathy. General study findings and limits: Before onset, ophthalmopathy was predicted by the model a median around 6 months earlier. Ophthalmopathy was separated from stable hyperthyroidism by a 13 V-J model.

RNA transcripts provided the source from which TCR beta CDR3 regions were amplified. Carried out on the TCR CDR3, a first-round RT-PCR used the HTBI primer set. TCRdb used MiXCR to reprocess the multiplex PCR reads, holding one entry per CDR3 protein. Of a few hundred thousand distinct CDR3 sequences listed, approximately 20% were seen once; the top ten hold roughly 60%. This CDR3 region has 16 residues. J gave up 4 bases and V 2 bases, and 6 bases lay outside the gene matches. Germline values: CDR1 SGHNT, CDR2 YYREEE (reference sequence). Clinical symptoms, serum thyroxine and TRAb, thyroid ultrasound and orbital computed tomography together formed the diagnostic basis. Isolation of PBMCs was performed on around 9.7 ml fresh peripheral blood.

The chain joins TRBV5-4 to TRBJ2-3, with TRBD2 matching 11 bases. The receptor's source is a young man with Graves' ophthalmopathy. The sample comprised blood. CDR3 residues: CASSFISGRAADTQYF. CDR3 nucleotide sequence: TGTGCCAGCAGCTTTATTAGCGGGAGGGCCGCAGATACGCAGTATTTT.